The T cell receptor beta chain under discussion was sequenced for a study of PD-L1 blockade in urothelial cancer. Study-wide background: Patients commenced atezolizumab around 2014, and it was given at 1,200 mg intravenously every 3 weeks. Analysis of the blood was performed 3 weeks (second dose) and 6 weeks after treatment start.

Comments on this clone: The same CDR3 is also encoded by other DNA sequences in this sample.

CDR1 is MDHEN and CDR2 is SYDVKM in the germline V gene. This CDR3 region has 13 residues. V lost 4 bases and J lost 3; bases outside the gene matches: 1. Time point here: pretreatment peripheral blood. The cohort comprised individuals with locally advanced or metastatic urothelial carcinoma. Pretreatment and on-treatment samples were taken, numbering 1 to 8 per patient. Method: immunoSEQ multiplex PCR; TCRdb's copy keeps in-frame clones and lacks some. Counted here are 95,000 or so clones, over 75% occurring once; the ten biggest clones make up 2%. This sample comprised PBMCs, obtained around atezolizumab (anti-PD-L1) treatment. The origin of this receptor is a man between 60 and 75 years old with urothelial cancer. The chain recombines TRBV28 with TRBJ1-2, with TRBD1 matching 8 bases. The CDR3: CASSWGQDYGYTF. The CDR3 DNA is TGTGCCAGCAGTTGGGGACAGGACTATGGCTACACCTTC.